These 30 T cell receptor beta chains were sequenced from one sample in a study of CD8+ T cells in alopecia areata. RNA extraction and reverse transcription yielded cDNA as sequencing template. Sequencing used immunoSEQ multiplex PCR; TCRdb keeps in-frame clones, though not all of them. The sample includes 270,000 or so clones, none of them occurring once. Sorting used CD4, CD8alpha, NKG2D, NKG2ACE and other markers on pooled cutaneous lymph node cells. Sequences were obtained from CD4+ T cells sorted from a lymph node. Receptors were obtained from a C3H/HeJ mouse with alopecia areata. MHC haplotype here: H2-k.

With regard to this clone: Mouse gene names apply. Read data end 4 residues before the CDR3 end; the end is taken from the germline J gene. The gene calls are TRBV31 and TRBJ2-1; perhaps TRBD2 as D (7 bases). The CDR3 extends over 15 amino acids. Trimming pared 0 bases from V and 3 bases from J, leaving 12 bases between. Germline values: CDR1 GKSSPN, CDR2 SITVG. The CDR3 region is CAWSLLGGAYAEQFF. Partial CDR3 DNA: TGTGCCTGGAGTCTATTGGGGGGCGCCTATGCT.

This clone has only a few counts. The listed genes are named as in mouse. The read ends 4 residues shy of where the CDR3 ends; the end is completed using the germline J gene. V usage is TRBV1 and J usage is TRBJ1-1; D not resolved. The CDR3 sequence is 13 residues long. V lost 1 base and J lost 4, with 7 bases in between. The germline V gene encodes CDR1 NSQYPW and CDR2 LRSPGD (reference sequence). The DNA read from the CDR3 is TGCACCTGCAGTGCAGTGGTTGGCACA. Encoded protein: CTCSAVVGT. The full CDR3 is CTCSAVVGTEVFF. Complete variable domain (other parts from reference TRBV1 and TRBJ1-1): VTLLEQNPRWRLVPRGQAVNLRCILKNSQYPWMSWYQQDLQKQLQWLFTLRSPGDKEVKSLPGADYLATRVTDTELRLQVANMSQGRTLYCTCSAVVGTEVFFGKGTRLTVV.

This clone was observed a handful of times. Here the gene names and germline are mouse. The DNA ends 4 residues before the CDR3 does, and the rest of the CDR3 is filled in from the germline J gene. V gene TRBV17 combines with J gene TRBJ2-4; 10 nucleotides align to TRBD2. The germline CDR1 and CDR2 sequences are MNHDT and YYDKIL. The CDR3 runs to 14 residues. This CDR3 is CASSIGTGENTLYF. The DNA read from the CDR3 is TGTGCTAGCAGCATTGGGACTGGGGAAAAC.

Details on this clone: Any gene name here is a mouse gene name. The CDR3 DNA, read in part, is TGTGCCTGGACAGGGGGCGCGGACTCC. Protein sequence: CAWTGGADS. The whole CDR3 is CAWTGGADSDYTF. This chain uses TRBV31 with TRBJ1-2, with TRBD1 matching 8 bases. The read ends 4 residues before the CDR3 terminus; that terminus is restored from the germline J gene. V lost 4 bases and J lost 3; bases outside the gene matches: 4. The CDR3 totals 13 residues. The V gene's germline CDR1 is GKSSPN and CDR2 SITVG. Variable domain in full (rest from reference TRBV31 and TRBJ1-2): AQTIHQWPVAEIKAVGSPLSLGCTIKGKSSPNLYWYWQATGGTLQQLFYSITVGQVESVVQLNLSASRPKDDQFILSTEKLLLSHSGFYLCAWTGGADSDYTFGSGTRLLVI.

For this clone: The genes and germline here are from mouse. The CDR3 extends 4 residues past the end of the read, so its final part is completed from the germline J gene. The chain recombines TRBV29 with TRBJ1-1, with 12 bases fitting TRBD1. Germline-derived CDR1 and CDR2 are MSHET and SYDVDS. This CDR3 has 16 amino acids. V lost 5 bases and J lost 0; bases outside the gene matches: 4. The sequenced CDR3 bases are TGTGCTAGCAGTCCCGGGACAGGGGGCACAAACACA. Translating gives CASSPGTGGTNT. The CDR3 in its entirety is CASSPGTGGTNTEVFF.

The sample holds a few counts of this clone. The listed genes are named as in mouse. The read ends 4 residues early relative to the CDR3; the germline J gene fills the gap. The chain carries TRBV19 and TRBJ1-1; D possibly corresponds to TRBD1 (6 bases). The length of the CDR3 is 14 residues. Trimming shortened V by 5 bases and J by 1 base, and 12 bases separated the two germline ends. From germline, CDR1 is FNHDT and CDR2 SITEND (reference sequence). The CDR3 spells CASRLQGRNTEVFF. The sequenced part of the CDR3 DNA is TGTGCCAGCAGGCTCCAGGGGAGAAACACA.

This clone appeared a few times. All gene names here are mouse names. The read gets to within 3 residues of the CDR3 end, and the germline J gene fills in the rest. This chain links TRBV31 with TRBJ1-6; D may be TRBD1 (6 bases). TRBJ1-6 is an ORF; its function is uncertain. The CDR3 is made up of 14 amino acids. The germline V and J ends were trimmed by 1 base and 9 bases, with 13 bases remaining between them. From germline, CDR1 is GKSSPN and CDR2 SITVG. The DNA read from the CDR3 is TGTGCCTGGAGTCCCCTCAGGGGATGTTCGCCC. Encoded protein: CAWSPLRGCSP. The full CDR3 is CAWSPLRGCSPLYF.

As for this clone: Genes and germline come from the mouse. The CDR3 end is not reached by the read, which stops 4 residues before it; the germline J gene fills it in. This chain links TRBV13-1 with TRBJ2-3; 7 nucleotides line up with TRBD2. The CDR3 extends over 15 amino acids. With 3 bases clipped from V and 0 bases from J, the junction kept 4 bases outside the gene matches. Germline V gene sequence: CDR1 NSHNY, CDR2 SYGAGN. CDR3 DNA (partial): TGTGCCAGCAGTGTCGACTGGGAGAGTGCAGAA. Translating it yields CASSVDWESAE. The full-length CDR3 reads as CASSVDWESAETLYF.

Of note for this clone: The gene names given are mouse names. From the germline J gene comes the end of the CDR3, since the read stops 4 residues before it. The rearrangement joins TRBV13-1 to TRBJ2-1; the match to TRBD1 covers 12 bases. The germline CDR1 and CDR2 sequences are NSHNY and SYGAGN. V lost 3 bases and J lost 6; bases outside the gene matches: 4. This CDR3 contains 15 residues. The CDR3 spells CASSGGQGAFAEQFF. Partial CDR3 DNA: TGTGCCAGCAGTGGGGGACAGGGGGCTTTTGCT.

This clone was observed a handful of times. Mouse names are used for the genes. The read ends 4 residues before the CDR3 terminus; that terminus is restored from the germline J gene. V gene TRBV13-3 combines with J gene TRBJ2-4, with D possibly TRBD1 on 6 matching bases. The CDR3 consists of 12 residues. V lost 6 bases to trimming and J lost 1 base, with 6 bases between them. Germline V lookup: CDR1 NNHDY, CDR2 SYVADS. Incomplete CDR3 DNA: TGTGCCAGCAAGGGGGGTCAAAAC. It is translated as CASKGGQN. The CDR3 reads in full as CASKGGQNTLYF. The full variable domain, completed using reference TRBV13-3 and TRBJ2-4, is EAAVTQSPRSKVAVTGGKVTLSCHQTNNHDYMYWYRQDTGHGLRLIHYSYVADSTEKGDIPDGYKASRPSQENFSLILELASLSQTAVYFCASKGGQNTLYFGAGTRLSVL.

Worth noting for this clone: Mouse names are used for the genes. The read gets to within 4 residues of the CDR3 end, and the germline J gene fills in the rest. Other DNA sequences from this sample encode an identical CDR3 as well. The chain employs TRBV1 and TRBJ2-5; TRBD2 matches 8 bases. J gave up 2 bases and V 1 base, and 2 bases lay outside the gene matches. Germline V CDR1 and CDR2: NSQYPW, LRSPGD (reference sequence). CDR3 length: 15 residues. This CDR3 is CTCSAGLGGQDTQYF. CDR3 DNA (partial): TGCACCTGCAGTGCAGGGCTGGGGGGCCAAGAC.

This clone was counted at least ten times. Here the gene names and germline are mouse. The DNA ends 4 residues before the CDR3 does, and the rest of the CDR3 is filled in from the germline J gene. The chain links TRBV5 to TRBJ2-1, with D unclear. Germline CDR1 and CDR2: LGHNA and YNLKQL (reference sequence). This CDR3 has 12 amino acids. Trimming left V 0 bases short and J 3 bases short, with 0 bases between. This CDR3 reads CASSQDYAEQFF. The CDR3 DNA, read in part, is TGTGCCAGCAGCCAAGACTATGCT.

This clone was observed a few times. Gene and germline names: mouse. Coverage ceases 4 residues before the CDR3 finishes, and the germline J gene fills in the end. The sample carries other DNA sequences with the same CDR3. V gene TRBV13-3 combines with J gene TRBJ2-3; D is perhaps TRBD1 (5 bases). This CDR3 is 14 amino acids long. CDR1 is NNHDY and CDR2 is SYVADS in the germline V gene. Trimming cost V 2 bases and J 3 bases, with 10 bases left between them. The DNA read from the CDR3 is TGTGCCAGCAGTGAAGGGCAGGGAGCAGAA. Its translation: CASSEGQGAE. The entire CDR3 protein is CASSEGQGAETLYF.

Details on this clone: A much larger clonotype is one base distant, so this may be a read error. Gene names refer to mouse genes. The read gets to within 4 residues of the CDR3 end, and the germline J gene fills in the rest. The identical CDR3 is also encoded by other nucleotide sequences in the sample. The chain links TRBV13-1 to TRBJ2-5; the match to TRBD2 covers 8 bases. Germline V gives CDR1 NSHNY, CDR2 SYGAGN. This CDR3 is built from 13 residues. Incomplete CDR3 DNA: TGTGCCAGCAGTGGGACTGGGAAAGAC. Amino acid sequence: CASSGTGKD. The full CDR3 is CASSGTGKDTQYF.

This clone came up a few times. Genes and germline come from the mouse. The read finishes 4 residues shy of the CDR3 end, and the germline J gene is used to complete it. Other nucleotide sequences from this sample produce the same CDR3. The rearrangement uses TRBV5 and TRBJ2-5; 7 nucleotides agree with TRBD2. CDR1 and CDR2 (germline): LGHNA, YNLKQL (reference sequence). This CDR3 contains 13 residues. CDR3 sequence reads: CASSPTGEDTQYF. The sequenced part of the CDR3 DNA is TGTGCCAGCAGCCCCACTGGGGAAGAC.

To note about this clone: Gene names and germline refer to mouse. The read ends 4 residues early relative to the CDR3; the germline J gene fills the gap. This chain connects TRBV31 to TRBJ1-2; D perhaps matches TRBD1 (5 bases). V was trimmed by 0 bases and J by 4 bases, leaving 9 bases between them. Germline CDR1 GKSSPN, CDR2 SITVG. CDR3 size: 13 residues. Partial CDR3 DNA: TGTGCCTGGAGTCTAGAGGGGTTCTCC. This encodes CAWSLEGFS. The whole CDR3 sequence is CAWSLEGFSDYTF.

There are many counts of this clone. Germline and genes here are mouse. The read finishes 4 residues shy of the CDR3 end, and the germline J gene is used to complete it. Other DNA sequences in this sample translate to the same CDR3. The V call is TRBV13-2, the J call TRBJ2-1; TRBD2 matches 9 bases. Germline assignment: CDR1 NNHNN and CDR2 SYGAGS (reference sequence). The trim removed 3 bases at V and 2 bases at J, leaving 0 bases unmatched. The CDR3 sequence is 14 residues long. CDR3 region: CASGGLGDYAEQFF. The CDR3 DNA, read in part, is TGTGCCAGCGGTGGACTGGGGGACTATGCT.

A word on this clone: The genes are named according to mouse. The DNA ends 4 residues before the CDR3 does, and the rest of the CDR3 is filled in from the germline J gene. The rearrangement joins TRBV13-3 to TRBJ2-1; TRBD1 might be the D (6 bases). The CDR3 loop spans 14 amino acids. Trimming cost V 4 bases and J 3 bases, with 11 bases left between them. Germline loops: CDR1 NNHDY, CDR2 SYVADS. CDR3 protein: CASSLQGFYAEQFF. CDR3 DNA, as far as it was read: TGTGCCAGCAGTCTCCAGGGGTTCTATGCT.

This clone came up a few times. These gene names are mouse names. The CDR3 extends 4 residues past the end of the read, so its final part is completed from the germline J gene. The chain combines TRBV13-3 with TRBJ2-2; TRBD1 aligns across 10 bases. The trim removed 4 bases at V and 4 bases at J, leaving 7 bases unmatched. The CDR3 consists of 16 residues. Germline CDR1 and CDR2: NNHDY and SYVADS. CDR3 protein: CASSLTGGRSTGQLYF. The CDR3 bases that were read are TGTGCCAGCAGTTTGACAGGGGGCAGGTCCACCGGG.

This clone was picked up a small number of times. The listed genes are named as in mouse. The read is 4 residues too short to cover the CDR3 end, so that end is filled in from the germline J gene. This rearrangement joins TRBV5 to TRBJ2-3; 8 positions agree with TRBD1. CDR1 LGHNA and CDR2 YNLKQL come from the germline V gene (reference sequence). V lost 0 bases to trimming and J lost 4 bases; unmatched junction nucleotides: 3. The CDR3 length is 15 residues. CDR3 amino acids: CASSQDRTGPETLYF. The sequenced part of the CDR3 DNA is TGTGCCAGCAGCCAAGATCGGACAGGGCCAGAA.

Concerning this clone itself: Gene names are mouse gene names. The sequenced fragment ends 4 residues before the CDR3 boundary, so the rest is inferred from the germline J gene. The J gene is TRBJ2-4, the V gene TRBV13-1; maybe TRBD1 (7 bases). CDR3 length: 13 residues. With 6 bases removed from V and 2 bases from J, the gap between germline ends came to 10 bases. The germline CDR1 and CDR2 sequences are NSHNY and SYGAGN. Partial CDR3 DNA: TGTGCCAGCACGAGGGGGCATCAAAAC. Protein: CASTRGHQN. The CDR3 reads in full as CASTRGHQNTLYF.

The sample holds a few counts of this clone. All gene names here are mouse names. The observed sequence ends 4 residues before the CDR3 terminus, with the missing tail filled in from the germline J gene. This rearrangement joins TRBV5 to TRBJ2-3, with 12 nucleotides matching TRBD2. The CDR3 runs to 18 residues. The V segment lost 3 bases and the J segment 0 bases; nucleotides outside the gene matches: 7. CDR1 and CDR2 from the germline V gene are LGHNA and YNLKQL (reference sequence). CDR3: CASSQSDWGGASAETLYF. The part of the CDR3 DNA that was read is TGTGCCAGCAGCCAGTCCGACTGGGGGGGCGCAAGTGCAGAA.

Notes on this clone: Germline and genes: mouse. The CDR3 extends 3 residues past the end of the read, so its final part is completed from the germline J gene. This sequence joins TRBV13-2 and TRBJ1-6; D is possibly TRBD1 (6 bases). TRBJ1-6 is annotated as an ORF whose role is uncertain. The CDR3 has 14 amino acids. The V end lost 5 bases, the J end lost 4 bases, and 10 bases lay between the germline ends. The germline V gene encodes CDR1 NNHNN and CDR2 SYGAGS (reference sequence). The sequenced part of the CDR3 DNA is TGTGCCAGCGGGGGGACAATATATAATTCGCCC. This translates into CASGGTIYNSP. The entire CDR3 reads CASGGTIYNSPLYF.

In the case of this clone: Gene names are the mouse ones. The read falls 3 residues short of the CDR3 end, and the missing part is taken from the germline J gene. The chain has TRBV31 and TRBJ1-6; tentative D call: TRBD1 (6 bases). TRBJ1-6 is an ORF, with its function uncertain. V dropped 5 bases and J dropped 5 bases, with 13 bases sitting between them. The CDR3 is 14 residues long. The germline CDR1 and CDR2 sequences are GKSSPN and SITVG. The CDR3 reads CAWAGQKHNSPLYF. The CDR3 DNA, read in part, is TGTGCCTGGGCCGGACAGAAACATAATTCGCCC.

A few counts support this clone. The gene symbols are mouse symbols. The read terminates 4 residues before the CDR3 end, so the remaining end is supplied by the germline J gene. The chain couples TRBV19 to TRBJ1-1, with 7 nucleotides matching TRBD1. Germline CDR1 is FNHDT and CDR2 is SITEND (reference sequence). The CDR3 runs to 15 residues. V lost 3 bases, J lost 1 base, and 6 bases stayed unmatched. CDR3 residues: CASSTPGGGNTEVFF. The CDR3 DNA, read in part, is TGTGCCAGCAGTACCCCAGGGGGTGGAAACACA.

Note on this clone: Germline and genes: mouse. The read halts 4 residues ahead of the CDR3 end, with the missing end drawn from the germline J gene. This rearrangement joins TRBV31 to TRBJ2-1; D might be TRBD1 (6 bases). The CDR3 totals 13 residues. CDR1 GKSSPN and CDR2 SITVG come from the germline V gene. Between the trimmed V and J ends, which lost 4 bases and 5 bases, there was a span of 12 bases. Incomplete CDR3 DNA: TGTGCCTGGATGGACAGAGGAAATGCT. This gives the protein CAWMDRGNA. The full CDR3 protein is CAWMDRGNAEQFF. The full variable domain, in which reference TRBV31 and TRBJ2-1 provide the parts outside the CDR3, is AQTIHQWPVAEIKAVGSPLSLGCTIKGKSSPNLYWYWQATGGTLQQLFYSITVGQVESVVQLNLSASRPKDDQFILSTEKLLLSHSGFYLCAWMDRGNAEQFFGPGTRLTVL.

To note about this clone: Gene and germline names: mouse. The CDR3 extends 4 residues past the end of the read, so its final part is completed from the germline J gene. The rearrangement uses TRBV13-1 and TRBJ1-2; 12 bases agree with TRBD1. J gave up 4 bases and V 4 bases, and 2 bases lay outside the gene matches. The CDR3 has 14 residues. Germline V lookup: CDR1 NSHNY, CDR2 SYGAGN. CDR3 in amino acids: CASSWDRGRSDYTF. The CDR3 bases that were read are TGTGCCAGCAGTTGGGACAGGGGGCGCTCC.

Many counts were recorded for this clone. Mouse gene names apply. With the read ending 4 residues before the CDR3 end, the germline J gene is used to fill in that end. The chain has TRBV17 and TRBJ2-1, with TRBD1 identical over 10 bases. Trimming cost V 5 bases and J 0 bases; bases outside gene matches: 4. CDR3 size: 16 residues. The germline V gene has CDR1 MNHDT and CDR2 YYDKIL. The chain's CDR3 is CASSGGQGGNYAEQFF. The CDR3 bases that were read are TGTGCTAGCAGTGGTGGACAGGGGGGTAACTATGCT. Full variable domain (missing parts from reference TRBV17 and TRBJ2-1): DTTVKQNPRYKLARVGKPVNLICSQTMNHDTMYWYQKKPNQAPKLLLFYYDKILNREADTFEKFQSSRPNNSFCSLYIGSAGLEYSAMYLCASSGGQGGNYAEQFFGPGTRLTVL.

This clone was seen more than once but under ten times. Gene labels here are mouse ones. The CDR3 end falls 4 residues outside the read, so it is completed with the germline J gene. This chain joins TRBV31 and TRBJ2-5, with a weak D call TRBD1 (5 bases). In germline, CDR1 is GKSSPN, CDR2 SITVG. This CDR3 has 14 residues. CDR3 DNA, as far as it was read: TGTGCCTGGAGTCTAGCCAGGGAGGGAGAC. It translates to CAWSLAREGD. The full CDR3 is CAWSLAREGDTQYF. The complete variable domain, with remaining parts taken from reference TRBV31 and TRBJ2-5, reads AQTIHQWPVAEIKAVGSPLSLGCTIKGKSSPNLYWYWQATGGTLQQLFYSITVGQVESVVQLNLSASRPKDDQFILSTEKLLLSHSGFYLCAWSLAREGDTQYFGPGTRLLVL.

As concerns this clone: Gene names follow the mouse nomenclature. Read sequence stops 4 residues before the CDR3 end, and the germline J gene provides the missing end. The chain uses TRBV13-1 and TRBJ1-1, with 7 bases identical to TRBD1. This CDR3 has 14 amino acids. Germline CDR1 and CDR2: NSHNY and SYGAGN. The CDR3 region is CASSDSGGRTEVFF. Incomplete CDR3 DNA: TGTGCCAGCAGTGACTCAGGGGGAAGGACA.